One sample yielded the 18 T cell receptor beta chains listed below, sequenced in a study of blood T cell repertoires in COVID-19. Clones were sequenced by immunoSEQ multiplex PCR, and TCRdb holds only the in-frame ones, with some missing. The sample contains a few hundred thousand clones, roughly nine tenths of which appear only once. The sequencing sample was made of peripheral blood. These receptors came from a woman aged 40 to 50 who had recovered from COVID-19.

The rearrangement links TRBV9 to TRBJ1-3, with 7 bases fitting TRBD1. The V gene's germline CDR1 is SGDLS and CDR2 YYNGEE. This CDR3 is built from 16 residues. Unmatched junction bases numbered 3, after V lost 0 bases and J lost 0 bases. CDR3 sequence: CASSVVPGGSGNTIYF. CDR3 bases: TGTGCCAGCAGCGTAGTTCCAGGGGGCTCTGGAAACACCATATATTTT.

The chain employs TRBV28 and TRBJ1-3, with a possible D match to TRBD1 (6 bases). Trimming cost V 6 bases and J 8 bases, with 17 bases left between them. This CDR3 is 14 amino acids long. Per germline, CDR1 MDHEN and CDR2 SYDVKM. The CDR3 loop reads CASRAQGRGDTIYF. CDR3 DNA sequence: TGTGCCAGCAGAGCACAGGGCCGAGGGGACACCATATATTTT.

The chain has TRBV11-3 and TRBJ2-7; weak D call: TRBD2 (6 bases). V dropped 1 base and J dropped 9 bases, with 13 bases sitting between them. Germline assignment: CDR1 SGHNT and CDR2 YENEEA. The CDR3 sequence is 13 residues long. The CDR3 loop reads CASSLGTHGGQYV. Written as DNA, the CDR3 is TGTGCCAGCAGCTTAGGGACCCACGGGGGGCAGTACGTC.

This clone was seen a single time. The chain recombines TRBV6-2 or TRBV6-3 with TRBJ2-5, with 7 bases aligning to TRBD2. The CDR3 consists of 14 residues. CDR1 and CDR2 (germline): MNHEY, SVGEGT. After removal of 2 bases from V and 1 base from J, the junction contained 1 base not matched to a gene. Written as DNA, the CDR3 is TGTGCCAGCAGTTACCGGACTAGCCAAGAGACCCAGTACTTC. This encodes CASSYRTSQETQYF.

The rearrangement joins TRBV6-2 or TRBV6-3 to TRBJ1-5; 11 nucleotides agree with TRBD1. CDR3 length equals 14 residues. Germline lookup yields CDR1 MNHEY and CDR2 SVGEGT. V was clipped by 5 bases and J by 7 bases; unmatched bases: 4. The DNA for the CDR3 is TGTGCCAGCAGTACAGGGACAGGGGGACAGCCCCAGCATTTT. Protein: CASSTGTGGQPQHF.

This clone was recorded once. This chain links TRBV24-1 with TRBJ2-7, with D maybe TRBD1 (5 bases). Germline lookup yields CDR1 KGHDR and CDR2 SFDVKD. V lost 0 bases and J 2 bases, leaving 10 bases between the germline ends. The CDR3 runs 15 residues. The CDR3 DNA reads as TGTGCCACCAGTGATTTGTGGCAGGGTGCCTACGAGCAGTACGTC. As protein: CATSDLWQGAYEQYV.

This rearrangement joins TRBV7-9 to TRBJ2-2; 10 bases are a match to TRBD2. Germline trimming cut 9 bases from V and 5 bases from J; bases unmatched to any gene: 9. The CDR3 consists of 15 residues. CDR1 is SEHNR and CDR2 is FQNEAQ in the germline V gene (reference sequence). The CDR3, as DNA: TGTGCCAGTGAGCGGGCTAGCGGGAGTACCGGGGAGCTGTTTTTT. Translation: CASERASGSTGELFF.

The chain links TRBV5-4 to TRBJ1-6; the D is unclear. V was pared by 0 bases and J by 5 bases, with 15 bases between. The CDR3 runs 17 residues. Germline loops: CDR1 SGHNT, CDR2 YYREEE (reference sequence). Here the CDR3 reads CASSLVQAVEDNSPLHF. CDR3 in DNA: TGTGCCAGCAGCTTGGTCCAGGCCGTCGAAGATAATTCACCCCTCCACTTT.

The chain carries TRBV5-4 and TRBJ1-2, with TRBD1 matching 9 bases. With V trimmed by 4 bases and J by 0 bases, 4 bases remained unmatched. The CDR3 has 15 amino acids. Germline-derived CDR1 and CDR2 are SGHNT and YYREEE (reference sequence). This chain's CDR3 is CASSVGQGANYGYTF. The CDR3 coding sequence is TGTGCCAGCAGCGTGGGACAGGGAGCTAACTATGGCTACACCTTC.

This chain connects TRBV5-1 to TRBJ2-2; D is perhaps TRBD1 (5 bases). This CDR3 is built from 16 residues. CDR1 and CDR2 from the germline V gene are SGHRS and YFSETQ. The V end was cut by 4 bases, the J end by 0 bases, with 13 bases between. The CDR3 here is CASSDDVTANTGELFF. CDR3 sequence (DNA): TGCGCCAGCAGCGACGATGTGACAGCGAACACCGGGGAGCTGTTTTTT.

The gene calls are TRBV28 and TRBJ1-3; no definite D call. From germline, CDR1 is MDHEN and CDR2 SYDVKM. The CDR3 has 19 amino acids. Trimming left V 4 bases short and J 0 bases short, with 22 bases between. CDR3 bases: TGTGCCAGCAGTTCCCCCAGTTTTGGGCCCCCGTCCTCTGGAAACACCATATATTTT. Its translation is CASSSPSFGPPSSGNTIYF.

The chain joins TRBV7-2 to TRBJ2-1; possible D gene TRBD2, 6 bases. Trimming took off 5 bases at V and 9 bases at J, with 23 bases between the two ends. The germline CDR1 and CDR2 sequences are SGHTA and FQGNSA. The CDR3 has 16 residues. The chain's CDR3 is CASSVVGRAAGGEQFF. The CDR3 nucleotides read TGTGCCAGCAGCGTAGTCGGTAGGGCTGCCGGGGGTGAGCAGTTCTTC.

J is TRBJ1-5 and V is TRBV3-1 (or the pseudogene TRBV3-2), with D unclear. Germline-derived CDR1 and CDR2 are LGHDT and YNNKEL (reference sequence). This CDR3 is built from 13 residues. V was clipped by 3 bases and J by 5 bases, with 8 bases between them. CDR3 DNA sequence: TGTGCCAGCAGCCAGACTTTAGATCAGCCCCAGCATTTT. Protein: CASSQTLDQPQHF.

The chain uses TRBV9 and TRBJ2-7; possible D gene TRBD1, 5 bases. Trimming stripped 5 bases from V and 3 bases from J, with 9 bases between. This CDR3 contains 12 residues. The germline V gene has CDR1 SGDLS and CDR2 YYNGEE. DNA for the CDR3: TGTGCCAGCAGTAAGCAGGGCTACGAGCAGTACTTC. It yields the protein CASSKQGYEQYF.

The gene calls are TRBV6-6 and TRBJ2-1; D perhaps matches TRBD2 (7 bases). The CDR3 covers 15 residues. The germline V gene encodes CDR1 MNHNY and CDR2 SVGAGI (reference sequence). Trimming pared 7 bases from V and 2 bases from J, leaving 15 bases between. This CDR3 is CASIGWGGAYNEQFF. The CDR3 DNA reads as TGTGCCAGCATCGGCTGGGGGGGCGCCTACAATGAGCAGTTCTTC.

J is TRBJ2-5 and V is TRBV9; 12 bases are a match to TRBD1. Germline CDR1 reads SGDLS; CDR2 reads YYNGEE. The trim removed 2 bases at V and 6 bases at J, leaving 8 bases unmatched. The CDR3 spans 16 residues. Here the CDR3 reads CASSVTGTGGEKTQYF. The DNA of the CDR3 is TGTGCCAGCAGCGTCACCGGGACAGGGGGCGAAAAGACCCAGTACTTC.

This clone has only one observation. The gene calls are TRBV19 and TRBJ2-1; 12 nucleotides match TRBD2. CDR3 size: 16 residues. Germline-derived CDR1 and CDR2 are LNHDA and SQIVND (reference sequence). The ends lost 4 bases at V and 3 bases at J; junction bases unmatched: 4. The CDR3, as DNA: TGTGCCAGTAGTAAACTAGCGGGAGGTCGCTACAATGAGCAGTTCTTC. Its protein product is CASSKLAGGRYNEQFF.

This clone was counted once. The chain uses TRBV7-6 and TRBJ1-3; D gene uncertain. Germline V gene lookup returns CDR1 SGHVS and CDR2 FNYEAQ. The CDR3 is made up of 15 amino acids. V lost 0 bases, J lost 4 bases, and 10 bases lay in between. In nucleotides, the CDR3 is TGTGCCAGCAGCTTAGCGGCGGGTATGGGAAACACCATATATTTT. It translates to CASSLAAGMGNTIYF.